This is a list of T cell receptor beta chains from one sample in a study of identical twins. MiXCR was run by TCRdb on the 5' RACE reads, yielding one entry per CDR3 protein. Among roughly 1,500,000 distinct CDR3 sequences listed, roughly 35% were seen once. Source material: cord blood. The receptor set was obtained from a newborn girl in good health. The CDR3 runs from the conserved cysteine through the conserved F or W.

j_call v_call cdr3_aa
TRBJ2-1 TRBV5-6 CASSLERGGNEQFF
TRBJ2-7 TRBV2 CASSGGLAPEQYF
TRBJ1-2 TRBV20-1 CSASWGGGYTF
TRBJ1-2 TRBV10-3 CAISESWQGIYGYTF
TRBJ2-3 TRBV5-1 CASSLAGRPDTQYF
TRBJ2-3 TRBV20-1 CSALAGAGTQYF
TRBJ2-7 TRBV14 CASSHPGPQYF
TRBJ1-1 TRBV14 CASSRDRGEGMNTEAFF
TRBJ2-3 TRBV13 CASSLRGDLGTDTQYF
TRBJ1-1 TRBV24-1 CATSDFTRDTEAFF
TRBJ2-3 TRBV20-1 CSAKSSGRADTQYF
TRBJ1-1 TRBV20-1 CSARDPGLNTEAFF
TRBJ1-1 TRBV4-2 CASSGGQGVTEAFF
TRBJ1-5 TRBV5-1 CASSPGEYNQPQHF
TRBJ2-7 TRBV3-1 CASSQVPVLAGMAYEQYF
TRBJ2-5 TRBV5-4 CASRTSGNQETQYF
TRBJ2-1 TRBV7-9 CASSLAQTSGTYNEQFF
TRBJ2-1 TRBV12-5 CASGYSGTGDEQFF
TRBJ2-3 TRBV4-2 CASSQDRDRVGDTQYF
TRBJ2-5 TRBV3-1 CASSQRGAGETQYF
TRBJ2-1 TRBV20-1 CSADHNEQFF
TRBJ2-4 TRBV4-1 CASSQPRERAAKNIQYF
TRBJ1-5 TRBV27 CASIEDGGNQPQHF
TRBJ1-2 TRBV10-3 CAISLNRGIDGYTF
TRBJ2-7 TRBV3-1 CASSQRTSGNNEQYF
TRBJ2-1 TRBV28 CASSLALQSSHLNEQFF
TRBJ2-7 TRBV20-1 CSASIGLTYEQYF
TRBJ2-1 TRBV12-3/TRBV12-4 CASSFPASGEYEQFF
TRBJ1-2 TRBV7-9 CASSPEGMTYGYTF
TRBJ2-1 TRBV5-1 CASSLIANEQFF
TRBJ2-4 TRBV20-1 CSAKTPGQGVLAKNIQYF
TRBJ1-2 TRBV6-2/TRBV6-3 CASTNRERDYGYTF
TRBJ2-3 TRBV20-1 CSAREFSAGTDTQYF
TRBJ2-5 TRBV19 CASSIQGRGGETQYF
TRBJ2-1 TRBV12-3/TRBV12-4 CASRQSGVTLSNEQFF
TRBJ2-3 TRBV24-1 CATSGKGLDTDTQYF
TRBJ1-2 TRBV7-2 CASSFGFEGYGYTF
TRBJ1-1 TRBV29-1 CSVEDRGSRREAFF
TRBJ2-1 TRBV13 CASSRTPTYNEQFF
TRBJ2-3 TRBV6-1 CASLSSLSKDTQYF
TRBJ2-1 TRBV20-1 CSAESGGLYNEQFF
TRBJ1-2 TRBV4-2 CASSHRGGYTF
TRBJ2-1 TRBV10-3 CAIKSGRSYNEQFF
TRBJ2-4 TRBV7-9 CASSSGQSRNNIQYF
TRBJ2-1 TRBV3-1 CASSLQRGVSYNEQFF
NA TRBV12-3/TRBV12-4 CASRDSGSSYNEQYF
TRBJ2-5 TRBV7-2 CASSFTPGRGIETQYF
TRBJ1-5 TRBV6-2/TRBV6-3 CASSFWGVNQPQHF
TRBJ2-1 TRBV3-1 CASSQDMYNEQFF
TRBJ1-4 TRBV11-1 CASSTGTTNEKLFF
TRBJ2-1 TRBV24-1 CATSDGGQGNNEQFF
TRBJ2-7 TRBV6-5 CASRTTSDSYEQYF
TRBJ2-3 TRBV20-1 CSARDHADTQYF
TRBJ2-1 TRBV18 CASSSGLAGVFFNEQFF
TRBJ1-5 TRBV6-1 CASTQGYKDQPQHF